The subject of this entry is one TCR beta chain. In the original analysis: Amplification of reference gene primers was used by the study to estimate nucleated cell counts. Measured with immunoSEQ multiplex PCR; TCRdb has only the in-frame clones, and not every one. That table supplies the V and J calls and clone size; D and trimming were determined from the DNA. Among about 150,000 clones, over 80% were seen once, and the ten largest hold 2.9%. This sample was included in a study of blood T cell repertoires in COVID-19. Study information: Acute and convalescent COVID-19 samples came from the United States, Italy and Spain. The cDNA or gDNA used as material had been derived from T cells, B-cell-depleted T cells, or PBMCs.

The germline gives CDR1 SNHLY, CDR2 FYNNEI. The V end lost 2 bases, the J end lost 4 bases, and 12 bases lay between the germline ends. This CDR3 comprises 15 residues. The sample was peripheral blood. The TCR originated in a woman aged 55-69 years with acute or convalescent COVID-19. The chain combines TRBV2 with TRBJ1-5, with D possibly being TRBD1 (6 bases). DNA of the CDR3: TGTGCCAGCAGTGAACTTGGACAGAGAAATCAGCCCCAGCATTTT. This gives the protein CASSELGQRNQPQHF.